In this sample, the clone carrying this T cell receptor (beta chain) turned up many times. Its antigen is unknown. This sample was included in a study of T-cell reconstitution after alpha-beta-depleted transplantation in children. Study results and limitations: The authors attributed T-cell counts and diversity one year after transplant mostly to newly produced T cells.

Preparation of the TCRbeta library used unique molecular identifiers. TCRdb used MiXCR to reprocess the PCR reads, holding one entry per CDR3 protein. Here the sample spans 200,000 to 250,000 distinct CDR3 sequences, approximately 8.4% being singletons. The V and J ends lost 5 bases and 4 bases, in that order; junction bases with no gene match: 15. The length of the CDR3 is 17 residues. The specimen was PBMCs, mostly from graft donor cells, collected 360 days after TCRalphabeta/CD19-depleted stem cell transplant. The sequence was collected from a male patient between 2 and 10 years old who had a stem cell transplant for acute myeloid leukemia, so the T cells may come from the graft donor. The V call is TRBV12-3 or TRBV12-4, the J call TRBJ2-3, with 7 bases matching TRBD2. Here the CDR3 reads CASSPSLADIFADTQYF. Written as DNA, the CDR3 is TGTGCCAGCAGTCCCTCTCTAGCGGATATCTTCGCAGATACGCAGTATTTT.